These T cell receptor beta chains were read from a single sample in a study of blood T cell repertoires in COVID-19. Generated by immunoSEQ multiplex PCR, the TCRdb table keeps only in-frame clones and is missing some. The sample has more than 60,000 clones; 74% are singletons. Sample: peripheral blood. These receptors were collected from a human donor with acute or convalescent COVID-19. The donor label of this sample is uncertain. Each CDR3 is given with its conserved first and last residue. D genes are given only for firm matches. Only part of the rows carry a size: once, few, many, or a class if the clone is expanded.

size	V	J	D	DNA	CDR3
few	TRBV2	TRBJ1-4	.	TGTGCCAGCAGTGAACGGGGGTGGGATGAAAAACTGTTTTTT	CASSERGWDEKLFF
.	TRBV15	TRBJ2-7	.	TGTGCCACCAGCCCTCGGACAGCCCTAACTTACGAGCAGTACTTC	CATSPRTALTYEQYF
.	TRBV10-3	TRBJ1-6	.	TGTGCCATCAGTGACAGGGGAGATAATTCACCCCTCCACTTT	CAISDRGDNSPLHF
few	TRBV19	TRBJ1-1	.	TGTGCCAGCTTCGAGGAGAACACTGAAGCTTTCTTT	CASFEENTEAFF
few	TRBV3-1/TRBV3-2	TRBJ1-1	TRBD1	TGTGCCAGCAGCCGCACCGGGACAGCTCGGACTGAAGCTTTCTTT	CASSRTGTARTEAFF
.	TRBV7-8	TRBJ2-2	TRBD1	TGTGCCAGCAGCCTCAAGGGACAGGGCACCGGGGAGCTGTTTTTT	CASSLKGQGTGELFF
many	TRBV2	TRBJ1-4	.	TGTGCCAGCAGCTTCGGGGGGATTGAAAAACTGTTTTTT	CASSFGGIEKLFF
.	TRBV7-8	TRBJ1-1	TRBD1	TGTGCCAGCAGCCCAGGGGGCAATACTGAAGCTTTCTTT	CASSPGGNTEAFF
.	TRBV28	TRBJ2-7	.	TGTGCCATTCAGGACAGACGATACGAGCAGTACTTC	CAIQDRRYEQYF
.	TRBV7-8	TRBJ1-5	.	TGTGCCAGCAGCCCGGAGGGTAACCAGCCCCAGCATTTT	CASSPEGNQPQHF
.	TRBV11-2	TRBJ2-2	.	TGTGCCAGCAGCTTGTTTGGGGCCGTCACCGGGGAGCTGTTTTTT	CASSLFGAVTGELFF
.	TRBV6-5	TRBJ2-3	.	TGTGCCAGCAGTTACTCTAGTCCCCGCGCAGATACGCAGTATTTT	CASSYSSPRADTQYF
.	TRBV3-1/TRBV3-2	TRBJ2-5	TRBD2	TGTGCCAGCAGGGGACTAGCGGGCGAAGAGACCCAGTACTTC	CASRGLAGEETQYF
.	TRBV10-1	TRBJ1-6	TRBD1	TGCGCCAACCTGGGACAGAGGAATTCACCCCTCCACTTT	CANLGQRNSPLHF
once	TRBV19	TRBJ2-3	TRBD2	TGTGCCAGTAGTATAAACGGGGGGGCACAAGATACGCAGTATTTT	CASSINGGAQDTQYF
few	TRBV7-2	TRBJ2-7	TRBD1	TGTGCCAGCAGCCAAGACCCCGGACAGGGTTATTCCTACGAGCAGTACTTC	CASSQDPGQGYSYEQYF
few	TRBV6-5	TRBJ2-3	.	TGTGCCAGCAGGCCCGGCGGGGCAAATACGCAGTATTTT	CASRPGGANTQYF
.	TRBV7-2	TRBJ2-2	.	TGTGCCAGCAGCTTAGACTGGAACACCGGGGAGCTGTTTTTT	CASSLDWNTGELFF
.	TRBV28	TRBJ1-5	TRBD1	TGTGCCAGCAGCAAAGCGGGGACAGGGTTCAATCAGCCCCAGCATTTT	CASSKAGTGFNQPQHF
.	TRBV7-2	TRBJ2-5	.	TGTGCCAGCAGCTTAGTATCGGGAGAGACCCAGTACTTC	CASSLVSGETQYF
.	TRBV6-6	TRBJ2-5	TRBD1	TGTGCCAGCAGTTCGGGACAGGGAGGAGAGACCCAGTACTTC	CASSSGQGGETQYF
.	TRBV28	TRBJ2-4	.	TGTGCCAGCAGTTTATCGTCCCACGGTTTCATTCAGTACTTC	CASSLSSHGFIQYF
few	TRBV6-5	TRBJ2-1	TRBD1	TGTGCCAGCTTACCCTCGGGACAGGGGCGGAATGAGCAGTTCTTC	CASLPSGQGRNEQFF
.	TRBV5-4	TRBJ1-2	TRBD1	TGTGCCAGCAGCATACTACAGGGGGCGGTTTATGGCTACACCTTC	CASSILQGAVYGYTF
.	TRBV19	TRBJ1-2	.	TGTGCCAGTAGTCCCCCAAGTGGGGGCAGGACTAACTATGGCTACACCTTC	CASSPPSGGRTNYGYTF
.	TRBV7-3	TRBJ1-4	.	TGTGCCAGCAGCTTAGCCCCATATAGGCAGGTAGGTGAAAAACTGTTTTTT	CASSLAPYRQVGEKLFF
few	TRBV18	TRBJ2-1	.	TGTGCCAGCTCACCACCGTCAGGGTCAAGCTCCTACAATGAGCAGTTCTTC	CASSPPSGSSSYNEQFF
once	TRBV18	TRBJ2-5	TRBD1	TGTGCCAGCTCACGGGACAGGGGAAAAGAGACCCAGTACTTC	CASSRDRGKETQYF
.	TRBV7-2	TRBJ2-2	TRBD2	TGTGCCAGCAGCCCCACTAGCGGTTCGAACACCGGGGAGCTGTTTTTT	CASSPTSGSNTGELFF
.	TRBV7-6	TRBJ2-1	TRBD1	TGTGCCAGCAGCCTCTCCCAGGGGGATGAGCAGTTCTTC	CASSLSQGDEQFF
.	TRBV5-1	TRBJ2-3	TRBD2	TGCGCCAGCAGCTCAAGCGGGGGTGCAGATACGCAGTATTTT	CASSSSGGADTQYF
once	TRBV19	TRBJ2-7	.	TGTGCCAGTAGTCCTAACAGGGACGAGCAGTACTTC	CASSPNRDEQYF
.	TRBV25-1	TRBJ2-1	.	TGTGCCAGCAGTGATAGGGGGAGCCGGGAGCAGTTCTTC	CASSDRGSREQFF
.	TRBV28	TRBJ2-5	TRBD2	TGTGCCAGCAGTTCTCTTACGCGGGGGGACCAAGAGACCCAGTACTTC	CASSSLTRGDQETQYF
.	TRBV19	TRBJ2-1	TRBD1	TGTGCCAGTAGTATTGCCACCGGGACAGGAGCTTACAATGAGCAGTTCTTC	CASSIATGTGAYNEQFF
.	TRBV5-1	TRBJ1-1	TRBD1	TGCGCCAGCAGTATCCACAGGGGCTCGAACACTGAAGCTTTCTTT	CASSIHRGSNTEAFF
.	TRBV4-2	TRBJ2-3	.	TGTGCCAGCAGCCAAGAGGAGGAACGACGTACGCAGTATTTT	CASSQEEERRTQYF
.	TRBV7-9	TRBJ2-3	TRBD1	TGTGCCAGCAGCTTGGGACAGAGCACAGATACGCAGTATTTT	CASSLGQSTDTQYF
.	TRBV5-5	TRBJ2-1	TRBD2	TGTGCCAGCAGCCTCAGGACTAGCGGGAGGGTATCCTACAATGAGCAGTTCTTC	CASSLRTSGRVSYNEQFF
.	TRBV7-9	TRBJ2-7	.	TGTGCCAGCAGCCCCTCCTCCTACGAGCAGTACTTC	CASSPSSYEQYF
.	TRBV6-5	TRBJ2-3	.	TGTGCCAGCAGGGGGCCGGATACGCAGTATTTT	CASRGPDTQYF
many	TRBV28	TRBJ1-1	TRBD1	TGTGCCAGCAGTTTACGGGACAGGGATGAAGCTTTCTTT	CASSLRDRDEAFF
.	TRBV28	TRBJ1-4	.	TGTGCCAGCAGTTTCGAAGGGAGGGAAAAACTGTTTTTT	CASSFEGREKLFF
.	TRBV5-6	TRBJ2-1	TRBD2	TGTGCCAGCAGCTTTGGGACTAGCGGGAGGAGGAGGGGCAATGAGCAGTTCTTC	CASSFGTSGRRRGNEQFF
.	TRBV11-2	TRBJ2-2	TRBD2	TGTGCCAGCAGCTCGCGGGGGGCGAACACCGGGGAGCTGTTTTTT	CASSSRGANTGELFF